These 10 T cell receptor beta chains were sequenced from one sample in a study of T cells after yellow fever vaccination. TCRdb redid the calling of the 5' RACE reads with MiXCR, one entry per CDR3 protein. The sample holds some 350,000 distinct CDR3 sequences, roughly 12% seen once. Source: PBMCs, taken on the day of the first yellow fever vaccination. The receptors were gathered from a young man who received the YFV17D yellow fever vaccine.

This clonotype was counted at least ten times. The chain carries TRBV7-2 and TRBJ2-1; D uncertain. This CDR3 comprises 15 residues. Germline CDR1 SGHTA, CDR2 FQGNSA. Trimming shortened V by 1 base and J by 0 bases, and 7 bases separated the two germline ends. CDR3 sequence reads: CASSLGPSSYNEQFF. In DNA form, the CDR3 reads TGTGCCAGCAGCTTAGGCCCCAGCTCCTACAATGAGCAGTTCTTC.

The rearrangement links TRBV7-3 to TRBJ2-1, with D possibly being TRBD1 or TRBD2 (5 bases each). This CDR3 is 16 amino acids long. Germline V CDR1 and CDR2: SGHTA, FQGTGA. The V end was cut by 0 bases, the J end by 6 bases, with 15 bases between. CDR3 nucleotide sequence: TGTGCCAGCAGCTTAACGCCCGGGACCCCTGGCAATGAGCAGTTCTTC. This codes for CASSLTPGTPGNEQFF.

V usage is TRBV12-3 or TRBV12-4 and J usage is TRBJ2-2; 7 bases agree with TRBD2. This CDR3 has 13 residues. V shed 4 bases and J 6 bases; nucleotides not matched to a gene: 2. In DNA, the CDR3 is TGTGCCAGCAGTTGGCGGGGGTCCGGGGAGCTGTTTTTT. Translating gives CASSWRGSGELFF.

This clonotype was recorded a few times. The chain couples TRBV5-1 to TRBJ2-3, with a possible D match to TRBD2 (5 bases). The CDR3 loop spans 17 amino acids. The germline gives CDR1 SGHRS, CDR2 YFSETQ. Trimming took 0 bases from V and 3 from J, leaving 17 bases between them. The CDR3 loop reads CASSLDSGPSSTDTQYF. The CDR3 DNA sequence: TGCGCCAGCAGCTTGGATTCCGGCCCTAGCTCGACAGATACGCAGTATTTT.

The V call is TRBV5-4, the J call TRBJ1-2; D is undetermined. The CDR3 has 14 residues. Germline loops: CDR1 SGHNT, CDR2 YYREEE (reference sequence). V dropped 7 bases and J dropped 5 bases, with 18 bases sitting between them. CDR3 sequence reads: CASAPAPGGYGYTF. As DNA, the CDR3 is TGTGCCAGCGCCCCGGCACCGGGAGGTTATGGCTACACCTTC.

This clonotype was recorded a few times. The chain has TRBV5-4 and TRBJ2-1; the match to TRBD2 covers 14 bases. V trimming: 10 bases; J trimming: 8 bases; junction bases outside the gene matches: 20. From germline, CDR1 is SGHNT and CDR2 YYREEE (reference sequence). The CDR3 consists of 18 residues. This CDR3 reads CAPGVGGTGTSGGDEQFF. CDR3 in DNA: TGTGCCCCCGGTGTGGGGGGAACCGGGACTAGCGGGGGTGATGAGCAGTTCTTC.

This clonotype was counted a few times. This chain joins TRBV7-2 and TRBJ1-1, with TRBD1 matching 7 bases. Germline assignment: CDR1 SGHTA and CDR2 FQGNSA. Germline trimming cut 5 bases from V and 4 bases from J; bases unmatched to any gene: 7. The CDR3 covers 14 residues. The CDR3 here is CASSARGGGTEAFF. The CDR3 nucleotides read TGTGCCAGCAGCGCCAGGGGGGGGGGCACTGAAGCTTTCTTT.

This clonotype has only a few counts. The chain employs TRBV5-1 and TRBJ1-2, with D uncertain. V was pared by 0 bases and J by 7 bases, with 7 bases between. CDR1 is SGHRS and CDR2 is YFSETQ in the germline V gene. This CDR3 spans 12 amino acids. The CDR3 loop is CASSLGGFGYTF. The CDR3 bases are TGCGCCAGCAGCTTGGGGGGTTTTGGCTACACCTTC.

This chain links TRBV4-3 with TRBJ2-5, with D possibly TRBD2 on 5 matching bases. Between the trimmed V and J ends, which lost 1 base and 5 bases, there was a span of 14 bases. The germline CDR1 and CDR2 sequences are LGHNA and YSLEER. The CDR3 loop spans 15 amino acids. The CDR3 DNA follows: TGCGCCAGCAGCCAAGGGAGCGGAAGAGGGGAGACCCAGTACTTC. This gives the protein CASSQGSGRGETQYF.

The V and J genes are TRBV11-3 and TRBJ2-1; 7 bases map to TRBD1. The CDR3 consists of 14 residues. J gave up 8 bases and V 0 bases, and 4 bases lay outside the gene matches. The V gene's germline CDR1 is SGHNT and CDR2 YENEEA. The CDR3, as DNA: TGTGCCAGCAGCTTAGAGCCAGGGGGTTATGAGCAGTTCTTC. It translates to CASSLEPGGYEQFF.